This T cell receptor beta chain was captured in a study of post-analysis software for immune sequencing data (dated by TCRdb to 2015 to 2017). Regarding the study in general: Recorded disease courses included relapsing-remitting, secondary progressive and progressive-relapsing multiple sclerosis, with some patients lacking subtype annotation. The patient repertoires were set against about eleven previously published healthy control repertoires from donors whose ages ranged from roughly 6 to 26 years. A subset of samples was prepared in parallel using single-end sample barcoding, then pooled and co-amplified after Illumina adapter ligation.

Overall study outcomes, separate from this receptor: Normalized Chao1 diversity was significantly lower in multiple sclerosis patients than controls, suggesting substantial peripheral T-cell clonal expansion. Roughly 5 TRBV segments, including TRBV5-6, TRBV5-1 and TRBV20-1, were significantly more frequent in patients than controls. The control group was slightly older than the multiple sclerosis patient group. Direct clustering with F measure showed strong co-clustering of samples prepared in the same batch, prompting a batch-effect correction.

From the cysteine through the phenylalanine, the CDR3 covers 15 amino acids. The retained sequence is limited to the CDR3, 45 bases, with the frame set at the first base. CDR1 SGHTA and CDR2 FQGNSA are derived from the germline V gene. The germline V and J ends show losses of 5 bases and 8 bases respectively, and no gene match explains 10 bases of the junction. Receptors were amplified or captured by PCR. TCRdb lists the instrument as Illumina HiSeq 2500. To reduce PCR and sequencing biases, unique molecular identifiers were incorporated into the TCR beta cDNA libraries. Every 1 to 10 million input T cells yielded approximately 500,000 cDNA molecules, meaning each molecule approximated one T cell. The same protocol used for the earlier healthy control dataset was applied to prepare and sequence the patient libraries. Within a given batch, samples were prepared together, multiplexed and sequenced on the same HiSeq lane. The paper's data handling went like this. MIGEC handled the raw barcoded reads, throwing out single-read molecular identifier groups before consensus assembly and CDR3 extraction. Clonotype tables were post-analysed with VDJtools, normalizing diversity by down-sampling all datasets to the smallest sample size. In repertoire overlap clustering, CDR3 amino acid sequences, but not nucleotide sequences, were matched to correct batch-related cross-sample contamination. The public reads were reprocessed in TCRdb via fastp at Q25 and MiXCR, keeping in-frame beta chains. Every distinct CDR3 protein forms one entry, paired with its most common genes and DNA. None of the V and J calls come from the authors' own analysis; TCRdb made them. The sample table shows some 260,000 distinct CDR3 sequences, and 30% to 45% are seen once. Jointly, the top ten make up around 5.2% of the sample.

To demonstrate the VDJtools post-analysis software, the study profiled TCR beta repertoires from the peripheral blood of around 13 young patients with multiple sclerosis. Multiple sclerosis patients were children and adolescents aged 6 to 15 years. The sample holds many counts of this clonotype. It has no known antigen specificity. No base-level quality is on record; no much larger clone is a single base apart. This chain is built from TRBV7-2 and TRBJ1-2, with TRBD1 identical over 11 junction bases. The sequence came from a girl under 18 with multiple sclerosis. Sequenced: blood. The sequenced DNA: TGTGCCAGCAGCGCCGACGGGACAGGGGGGCGAGGCTACACCTTC. Its translation is CASSADGTGGRGYTF.